A single sample is the source of the 4 T cell receptor beta chains below, sequenced in a study of identical twins. MiXCR was run by TCRdb on the 5' RACE reads, yielding one entry per CDR3 protein. The sample includes 350,000 to 450,000 distinct CDR3 sequences, roughly 20% of them seen just once. Sequencing input: naive T cells sorted from blood. These receptors came from a man aged 45-60 years in good health.

This clonotype was recorded at least ten times. The CDR3 DNA reads as TGCAGCCTCGCTATGGGGAAACTAGCTGCTAACAATGAGCAGTTCTTC. This translates into CSLAMGKLAANNEQFF. This rearrangement joins TRBV29-1 to TRBJ2-1; the D gene is possibly TRBD2 (6 bases). CDR3 length: 16 amino acids. V was cut by 8 bases and J by 5 bases, with 25 bases left in between. Germline assignment: CDR1 SQVTM and CDR2 ANQGSEA.

This clonotype came up many times. The genes are TRBV12-3 or TRBV12-4 and TRBJ2-7, with a tentative D call TRBD1 (6 bases). The ends were cut back, 8 bases at V and 4 bases at J, with 15 bases in the middle. This CDR3 is built from 13 residues. Here the CDR3 reads CASAGTTAYEQYF. The CDR3 DNA is TGTGCCAGCGCCGGGACAACCGCTTACGAGCAGTACTTC.

This clonotype was recorded at least ten times. The rearrangement joins TRBV7-2 to TRBJ1-1; 7 nucleotides line up with TRBD1. The CDR3 covers 16 residues. The V gene's germline CDR1 is SGHTA and CDR2 FQGNSA. V shed 0 bases, J shed 0 bases, and the junction held 4 bases outside the gene matches. CDR3 sequence reads: CASSLASDRLNTEAFF. CDR3 nucleotides: TGTGCCAGCAGCTTAGCCTCGGACAGGCTGAACACTGAAGCTTTCTTT.

The V and J genes are TRBV12-3 or TRBV12-4 and TRBJ2-3; D possibly uses TRBD1 or TRBD2 (5 bases each). CDR3 length: 18 residues. Trimming stripped 0 bases from V and 0 bases from J, with 16 bases between. The CDR3 loop is CASSLAGIPGPSTDTQYF. The CDR3 region has the DNA TGTGCCAGCAGTTTAGCCGGAATACCGGGACCCAGCACAGATACGCAGTATTTT.